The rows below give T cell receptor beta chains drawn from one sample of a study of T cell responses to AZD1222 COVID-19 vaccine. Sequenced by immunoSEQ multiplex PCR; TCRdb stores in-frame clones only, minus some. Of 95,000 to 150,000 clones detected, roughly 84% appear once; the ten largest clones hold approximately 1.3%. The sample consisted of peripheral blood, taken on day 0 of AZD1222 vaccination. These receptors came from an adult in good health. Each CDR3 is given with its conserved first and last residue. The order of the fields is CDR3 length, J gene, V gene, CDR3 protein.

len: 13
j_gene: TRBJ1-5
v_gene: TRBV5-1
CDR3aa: CASREGGGQPQHF

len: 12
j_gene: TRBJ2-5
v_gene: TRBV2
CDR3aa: CASRTSEETQYF

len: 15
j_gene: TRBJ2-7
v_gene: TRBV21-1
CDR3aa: CASKEADRRGYEQYF

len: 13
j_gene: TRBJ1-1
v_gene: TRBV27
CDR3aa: CASRFSQGREAFF

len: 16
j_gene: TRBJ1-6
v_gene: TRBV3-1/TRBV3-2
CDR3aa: CASSQGWGQGNSPLHF

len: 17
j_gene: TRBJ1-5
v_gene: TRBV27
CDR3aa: CASSSLPAGHAPQPQHF

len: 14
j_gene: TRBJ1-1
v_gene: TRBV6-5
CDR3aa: CASSKTDTNTEAFF

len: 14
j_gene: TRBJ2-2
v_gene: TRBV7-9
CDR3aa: CASSPDDGTGELFF

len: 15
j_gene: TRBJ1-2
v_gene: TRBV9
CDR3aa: CASSERLQAGDGYTF

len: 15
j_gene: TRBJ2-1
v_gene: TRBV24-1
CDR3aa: CATSESGGAQNEQFF

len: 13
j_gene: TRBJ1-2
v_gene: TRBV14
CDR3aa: CASSQEYNYGYTF

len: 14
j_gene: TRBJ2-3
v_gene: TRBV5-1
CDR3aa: CASSLGPETDTQYF

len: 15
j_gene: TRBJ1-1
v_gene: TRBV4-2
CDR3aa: CASSHYRERNTEAFF

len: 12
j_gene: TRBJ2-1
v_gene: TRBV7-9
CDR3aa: CASSQGGSEQFF

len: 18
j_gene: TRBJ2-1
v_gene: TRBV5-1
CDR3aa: CASSHLAGGSFPYNEQFF

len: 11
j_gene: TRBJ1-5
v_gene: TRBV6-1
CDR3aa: CASSDNQPQHF